The 31 T cell receptor beta chains below come from one sample, sequenced in a study of blood T cells in healthy people across ages. A sample-barcoded 5' primer and a J-beta primer mix were used in a second PCR of roughly 7 to 11 cycles. TCRdb recomputed calls from the 5' RACE reads with MiXCR, one row per CDR3 protein. The sample shows just under 900,000 distinct CDR3 sequences, more than 25% of them seen only once. Sample: blood. These TCRs come from a woman older than 75 in good health.

This clonotype was counted at least ten times. This sequence joins TRBV7-2 and TRBJ2-1, with 8 nucleotides matching TRBD2. Trimming cost V 5 bases and J 4 bases; bases outside gene matches: 10. The CDR3 has 16 amino acids. The germline V gene has CDR1 SGHTA and CDR2 FQGNSA. CDR3 region: CASSPSWAGGYNEQFF. The CDR3 region has the DNA TGTGCCAGCAGCCCCTCGTGGGCGGGGGGATACAATGAGCAGTTCTTC.

For this clonotype: A single base separates this from a much larger clone, so it may be a read error. This rearrangement joins TRBV20-1 to TRBJ2-3; D is tentatively TRBD1 or TRBD2 (6 bases each). V was cut by 3 bases and J by 8 bases, with 18 bases left in between. The germline CDR1 and CDR2 sequences are DFQATT and SNEGSKA (reference sequence). This CDR3 region has 14 residues. CDR3 residues: CSASRTGKEGTQYF. CDR3 DNA: TGCAGTGCTAGCCGAACAGGGAAGGAGGGTACGCAGTATTTT.

Many counts were recorded for this clonotype. The rearrangement joins TRBV5-1 to TRBJ2-7; TRBD2 agrees at 7 bases. The junction had 6 bases not matched to a gene; V was cut back by 1 base and J by 2 bases. Per the germline V gene, CDR1 is SGHRS and CDR2 is YFSETQ. The CDR3 length is 15 residues. The CDR3 sequence: CASSLSAGSTYEQYF. DNA of the CDR3: TGCGCCAGCAGCTTGTCAGCGGGGTCAACCTACGAGCAGTACTTC.

This clonotype was seen at least ten times. The CDR3 sequence: CAISEGTVFQETQYF. The DNA for the CDR3 is TGTGCCATCAGTGAGGGGACGGTTTTCCAAGAGACCCAGTACTTC. This rearrangement joins TRBV10-3 to TRBJ2-5; D possibly matches TRBD1 or TRBD2 (5 bases each). The CDR3 covers 15 residues. The germline V gene encodes CDR1 ENHRY and CDR2 SYGVKD. V was pared by 2 bases and J by 1 base, with 11 bases between.

The rearrangement joins TRBV28 to TRBJ1-3, with 10 bases aligning to TRBD1. CDR1 MDHEN and CDR2 SYDVKM come from the germline V gene. V lost 5 bases to trimming and J lost 4 bases; unmatched junction nucleotides: 2. The length of the CDR3 is 14 residues. The CDR3 loop reads CASSPGQGGNTIYF. In DNA, the CDR3 is TGTGCCAGCAGTCCGGGACAGGGGGGAAACACCATATATTTT.

This chain joins TRBV4-1 and TRBJ2-1, with TRBD2 matching over 7 bases. Germline V gene sequence: CDR1 MGHRA, CDR2 YSYEKL. The CDR3 covers 13 residues. V lost 1 base, J lost 10 bases, and 4 bases stayed unmatched. The CDR3 reads CASSQVVSGEQFF. DNA of the CDR3: TGCGCCAGCAGCCAAGTGGTTAGCGGGGAGCAGTTCTTC.

This clonotype was counted only a few times. The CDR3 protein is CSARESGVGYGYTF. CDR3 sequence (DNA): TGCAGTGCTAGAGAAAGCGGGGTAGGGTATGGCTACACCTTC. The chain uses TRBV20-1 and TRBJ1-2, with unresolved D. V was pared by 0 bases and J by 5 bases, with 13 bases between. The CDR3 spans 14 residues. The V gene's germline CDR1 is DFQATT and CDR2 SNEGSKA (reference sequence).

The V call is TRBV5-1, the J call TRBJ2-5, with D unresolved. V shed 3 bases and J shed 11 bases, with 20 bases lying between them. Germline values: CDR1 SGHRS, CDR2 YFSETQ. This CDR3 contains 14 residues. The chain's CDR3 is CASSSTELGLEQYF. For the CDR3, the DNA is TGCGCCAGCAGCTCTACTGAACTCGGGTTGGAGCAGTACTTC.

The J gene is TRBJ1-2, the V gene TRBV19; maybe TRBD1 (5 bases). V lost 3 bases to trimming and J lost 7 bases, with 18 bases between them. Germline lookup yields CDR1 LNHDA and CDR2 SQIVND (reference sequence). There are 15 residues in the CDR3. The chain's CDR3 is CASSIGSKRDFGYTF. The CDR3, as DNA: TGTGCCAGTAGTATTGGCTCCAAAAGGGACTTTGGCTACACCTTC. Together with reference TRBV19 and TRBJ1-2, the CDR3 gives the full variable domain: DGGITQSPKYLFRKEGQNVTLSCEQNLNHDAMYWYRQDPGQGLRLIYYSQIVNDFQKGDIAEGYSVSREKKESFPLTVTSAQKNPTAFYLCASSIGSKRDFGYTFGSGTRLTVV.

A note on this clonotype: A single base separates this from a much larger clone, so it may be a read error. The rearrangement uses TRBV12-3 or TRBV12-4 and TRBJ1-2; D might be TRBD1 (5 bases). CDR3 size: 16 residues. CDR3 sequence: CAGSLLSGRAFYGYTF. In DNA, the CDR3 is TGTGCCGGCAGTTTACTCTCGGGCAGGGCCTTCTATGGCTACACCTTC.

A few counts support this clonotype. Being one base from a much bigger clone, this may be a read error. The chain couples TRBV12-3 or TRBV12-4 to TRBJ2-1; D is perhaps TRBD1 or TRBD2 (6 bases each). This CDR3 has 13 amino acids. V lost 8 bases and J lost 13, with 21 bases in between. The CDR3 sequence is CASRVGGTETQFF. Written as DNA, the CDR3 is TGTGCCAGCCGGGTGGGGGGCACAGAGACCCAGTTCTTC.

This clonotype was counted many times. V gene TRBV7-2 combines with J gene TRBJ2-3; D is unclear. The CDR3 consists of 15 residues. Germline V gene lookup returns CDR1 SGHTA and CDR2 FQGNSA. The V and J ends lost 2 bases and 6 bases respectively, with 15 bases between them. The CDR3 coding sequence is TGTGCCAGCAGCTTACTGACGCTAGTCTCGGATACGCAGTATTTT. Translating it yields CASSLLTLVSDTQYF.

This clonotype was counted ten times or more. The rearrangement joins TRBV7-2 to TRBJ2-3; D gene unclear. The CDR3 is 13 amino acids. Germline CDR1 SGHTA, CDR2 FQGNSA. With 5 bases removed from V and 5 bases from J, the gap between germline ends came to 11 bases. CDR3 amino acids: CASSRPAIDTQYF. The DNA of the CDR3 is TGTGCCAGCAGCCGGCCAGCGATAGATACGCAGTATTTT.

This clonotype has ten or more counts. The chain couples TRBV11-2 to TRBJ2-3, with 7 bases fitting TRBD1. The CDR3 is made up of 12 amino acids. V shed 4 bases, J shed 5 bases, and the junction held 0 bases outside the gene matches. The germline CDR1 and CDR2 sequences are SGHAT and FQNNGV. DNA for the CDR3: TGTGCCAGCAGCTGGGACAGAGATACGCAGTATTTT. This sequence encodes CASSWDRDTQYF.

Of note for this clonotype: It may be a read error: a sequence one base away is much more abundant. The V call is TRBV27, the J call TRBJ1-6; no definite D call. Per germline, CDR1 MNHEY and CDR2 SMNVEV (reference sequence). The CDR3 runs 14 residues. Here the CDR3 DNA reads TGTGCCAGCAGTTCCCAACCCAGGAATTCACCCCCCCACTTT. Translated: CASSSQPRNSPPHF.

There are many counts of this clonotype. The chain couples TRBV7-2 to TRBJ1-6; 8 nucleotides agree with TRBD1. The CDR3 spans 15 residues. From germline, CDR1 is SGHTA and CDR2 FQGNSA. The V and J ends lost 1 base and 8 bases, in that order; junction bases with no gene match: 4. CDR3 loop: CASSLVSGGDSPLHF. The CDR3, as DNA: TGTGCCAGCAGCTTAGTATCAGGGGGCGATTCACCCCTCCACTTT.

This clonotype was seen only a few times. This rearrangement joins TRBV7-2 to TRBJ1-1; no reliable D call. This CDR3 spans 15 amino acids. The germline V gene encodes CDR1 SGHTA and CDR2 FQGNSA. Between the trimmed V and J ends, which lost 5 bases and 4 bases, there was a span of 17 bases. CDR3 DNA: TGTGCCAGCAGCGTGCGAGGACCTTCCGGCACTGAAGCTTTCTTT. This gives the protein CASSVRGPSGTEAFF.

Ten or more counts support this clonotype. The genes are TRBV4-3 and TRBJ1-2, with a weak D call TRBD1 (5 bases). The germline gives CDR1 LGHNA, CDR2 YSLEER. This CDR3 is 15 amino acids long. V was trimmed by 0 bases and J by 5 bases, leaving 13 bases between them. In DNA, the CDR3 is TGCGCCAGCAGCCAAGATCCACAGGTCCGGTATGGCTACACCTTC. Residues: CASSQDPQVRYGYTF.

A remark on this clonotype: Just one base apart from a much larger clone, this may be a read error. The rearrangement links TRBV12-3 or TRBV12-4 to TRBJ1-2; D remains unclear. CDR3 length: 13 amino acids. The CDR3 protein is CASSLAPINGCTF. DNA of the CDR3: TGTGCCAGCAGTTTAGCGCCCATAAATGGCTGCACCTTC.

At least ten counts were recorded for this clonotype. This chain uses TRBV14 with TRBJ2-1; a possible D gene is TRBD1 (6 bases). The length of the CDR3 is 14 residues. Germline-derived CDR1 and CDR2 are SGHDN and FVKESK. V shed 4 bases and J shed 6 bases, with 13 bases lying between them. The chain's CDR3 is CASSPVDRLNEQFF. CDR3 coding DNA: TGTGCCAGCAGCCCAGTCGACAGGCTCAATGAGCAGTTCTTC. The full variable domain, its missing parts supplied by reference TRBV14 and TRBJ2-1, is EAGVTQFPSHSVIEKGQTVTLRCDPISGHDNLYWYRRVMGKEIKFLLHFVKESKQDESGMPNNRFLAERTGGTYSTLKVQPAELEDSGVYFCASSPVDRLNEQFFGPGTRLTVL.

The V gene is TRBV12-3 or TRBV12-4, the J gene TRBJ1-1; 7 nucleotides agree with TRBD1. J gave up 4 bases and V 6 bases, and 8 bases lay outside the gene matches. CDR3 length: 14 residues. CDR3 coding DNA: TGTGCCAGCAGCCCGACAGGGAGGATCACTGAAGCTTTCTTT. Protein sequence: CASSPTGRITEAFF.

J is TRBJ1-1 and V is TRBV5-5, with a tentative D call TRBD1 (5 bases). Germline V lookup: CDR1 SGHKS, CDR2 YYEKEE (reference sequence). Between the trimmed V and J ends, which lost 4 bases and 5 bases, there was a span of 18 bases. The CDR3 is made up of 15 amino acids. CDR3 bases: TGTGCCAGCAGCCCCCGGGGCTTATCGGGAACTGAAGCTTTCTTT. This sequence encodes CASSPRGLSGTEAFF.

This clonotype was counted at least ten times. The CDR3 loop is CASSYAGLAKNIQYF. The CDR3 DNA is TGTGCCAGCAGTTACGCGGGGTTAGCCAAAAACATTCAGTACTTC. The V gene is TRBV6-2 or TRBV6-3, the J gene TRBJ2-4; D perhaps matches TRBD2 (6 bases). This CDR3 comprises 15 residues. Trimming left V 2 bases short and J 0 bases short, with 8 bases between. The germline CDR1 and CDR2 sequences are MNHEY and SVGEGT.

The chain couples TRBV19 to TRBJ2-1, with D perhaps TRBD2 (5 bases). CDR3 length: 14 amino acids. CDR1 and CDR2 (germline): LNHDA, SQIVND (reference sequence). Trimming took 4 bases from V and 6 from J, leaving 13 bases between them. In nucleotides, the CDR3 is TGTGCCAGTAGTAAACTAGGGAGTGGCAATGAGCAGTTCTTC. This encodes CASSKLGSGNEQFF.

Written as DNA, the CDR3 is TGTGCCAGCAGGAGGGACAGGAGTAATTCACCCCTCCACTTT. This encodes CASRRDRSNSPLHF. The J gene is TRBJ1-6, the V gene TRBV6-1; TRBD1 matches 8 bases. Germline CDR1 reads MNHNS; CDR2 reads SASEGT. After removal of 6 bases from V and 6 bases from J, the junction contained 4 bases not matched to a gene. There are 14 residues in the CDR3.

Turning to this clonotype: A much more abundant neighbour one base away suggests this may be a read error. In DNA, the CDR3 is TGTGCCAGCAGTGGAACGGGACAGGGGCAGTTCTTC. Translation gives CASSGTGQGQFF. This chain links TRBV25-1 with TRBJ2-1; 9 nucleotides align to TRBD1. Trimming at V came to 4 bases and at J to 12 bases, leaving 4 bases not matched to a gene. The CDR3 is 12 amino acids. Germline CDR1 is MGHDK and CDR2 is SYGVNS. The full variable domain, its missing parts supplied by reference TRBV25-1 and TRBJ2-1, is EADIYQTPRYLVIGTGKKITLECSQTMGHDKMYWYQQDPGMELHLIHYSYGVNSTEKGDLSSESTVSRIRTEHFPLTLESARPSHTSQYLCASSGTGQGQFFGPGTRLTVL.

This clonotype was picked up many times. The CDR3 loop reads CASRRGGALASDTQYF. DNA of the CDR3: TGTGCCAGCAGACGCGGGGGGGCGTTAGCAAGTGATACGCAGTATTTT. This chain links TRBV3-1 with TRBJ2-3, with 9 bases that match TRBD2. V lost 6 bases and J lost 6; bases outside the gene matches: 13. The CDR3 contains 16 residues. Germline V gives CDR1 LGHDT, CDR2 YNNKEL (reference sequence).

The CDR3 protein is CASTNSGTMSTGELFF. The CDR3 coding sequence is TGTGCCAGCACTAATAGCGGGACGATGAGCACCGGGGAGCTGTTTTTT. The chain uses TRBV12-3 or TRBV12-4 and TRBJ2-2; the match to TRBD2 covers 8 bases. This CDR3 region has 16 residues. J gave up 4 bases and V 7 bases, and 11 bases lay outside the gene matches.

On this clonotype: Compared with germline, one end of the junction differs, possibly owing to a read error. In nucleotides, the CDR3 is TGTGCCAGCAGCTCTGGGCAAGGGACCCAGTACTTC. Protein product: CASSSGQGTQYF. J is TRBJ2-5 and V is TRBV11-1, with D hard to call. The CDR3 is made up of 12 amino acids. Per the germline V gene, CDR1 is SGHAT and CDR2 is FQDESV (reference sequence).

This clonotype was seen repeatedly, ten times or more. The chain employs TRBV11-3 and TRBJ2-7; TRBD1 matches 12 bases. The junction had 4 bases not matched to a gene; V was cut back by 3 bases and J by 7 bases. Germline CDR1 SGHNT, CDR2 YENEEA. The CDR3 runs to 14 residues. CDR3 nucleotides: TGTGCCAGCAGCTTGGGACAGGGGGCGCCTGAGCAGTACTTC. Amino acids: CASSLGQGAPEQYF.

This clonotype has a count of ten or more. The rearrangement uses TRBV11-2 and TRBJ2-1, with 7 bases aligning to TRBD2. The CDR3 covers 15 residues. The V segment lost 1 base and the J segment 7 bases; nucleotides outside the gene matches: 7. Germline assignment: CDR1 SGHAT and CDR2 FQNNGV. In DNA form, the CDR3 reads TGTGCCAGCAGCTTAGTCCGGGGGGTTGGGAATGAGCAGTTCTTC. Its protein product is CASSLVRGVGNEQFF.